This TCR beta chain was recovered during a study of blood T cells in healthy people across ages. V dropped 4 bases and J dropped 6; count of bases not matched to a gene: 7. This CDR3 has 14 amino acids. With a J-beta primer mix and a sample-barcoded 5' primer, a second PCR ran 7 to 11 cycles. One entry per CDR3 protein results from TCRdb running MiXCR on the 5' RACE reads. Of some 940,000 distinct CDR3 sequences listed, 25% to 35% were seen once; the top ten hold 10%. Per-sample PBMC isolation yielded at least 7 million cells. This clonotype was recorded at least ten times. These records were also assigned to another study, of T cells of mothers and their children.

The chain combines TRBV12-3 or TRBV12-4 with TRBJ1-2, with 8 bases matching TRBD1. This clonotype was sampled from a woman aged 40 to 50 in good health. Sequencing used blood. This chain's CDR3 is CASSSDRGRDGYTF. The DNA for the CDR3 is TGTGCCAGCAGTTCCGACAGGGGACGGGATGGCTACACCTTC.